This TCR beta chain stems from a study of blood T cell repertoires in COVID-19. There are 14 residues in the CDR3. CDR1 and CDR2 from the germline V gene are LGHDT and YNNKEL (reference sequence). The V end was cut by 3 bases, the J end by 4 bases, with 12 bases between. Using immunoSEQ multiplex PCR, the repertoire was profiled, and TCRdb retains in-frame clones only, with some absent. The sample includes about 400,000 clones, approximately 91% of them seen just once. This clone was recorded only once. The source material was PBMCs or T cells enriched from blood (not recorded which). The sequence was obtained from a woman in her thirties or forties with acute COVID-19. The chain links TRBV3-1 (or the pseudogene TRBV3-2) to TRBJ1-2; D call uncertain. The CDR3 region is CASSHDFAGYGYTF. The CDR3 DNA is TGTGCCAGCAGCCACGATTTCGCCGGCTATGGCTACACCTTC.